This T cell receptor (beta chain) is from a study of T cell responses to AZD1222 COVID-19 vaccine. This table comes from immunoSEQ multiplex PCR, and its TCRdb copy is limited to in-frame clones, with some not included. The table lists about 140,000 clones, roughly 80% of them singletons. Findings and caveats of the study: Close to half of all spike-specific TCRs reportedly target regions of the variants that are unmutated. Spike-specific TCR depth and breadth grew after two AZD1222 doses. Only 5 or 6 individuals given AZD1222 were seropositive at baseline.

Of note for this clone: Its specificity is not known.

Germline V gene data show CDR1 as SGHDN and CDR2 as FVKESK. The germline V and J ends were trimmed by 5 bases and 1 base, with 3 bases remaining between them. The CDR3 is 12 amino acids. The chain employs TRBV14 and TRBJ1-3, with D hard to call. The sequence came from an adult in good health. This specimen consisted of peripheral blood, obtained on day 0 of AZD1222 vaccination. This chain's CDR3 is CASSLSGNTIYF. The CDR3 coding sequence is TGTGCCAGCAGCTTATCTGGAAACACCATATATTTT.